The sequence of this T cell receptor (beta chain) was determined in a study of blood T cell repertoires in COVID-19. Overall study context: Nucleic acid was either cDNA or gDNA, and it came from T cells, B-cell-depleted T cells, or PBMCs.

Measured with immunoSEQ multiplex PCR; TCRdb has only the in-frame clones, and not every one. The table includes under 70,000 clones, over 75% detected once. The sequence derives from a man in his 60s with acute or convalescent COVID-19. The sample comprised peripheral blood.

The CDR3 sequence: CAWSSRPYNEQFF. The DNA for the CDR3 is TGTGCCTGGAGTTCCCGTCCCTACAATGAGCAGTTCTTC. The chain couples TRBV30 to TRBJ2-1; D gene unclear. Per germline, CDR1 GTSNPN and CDR2 SVGIG (reference sequence). Trimming shortened V by 2 bases and J by 2 bases, and 7 bases separated the two germline ends. The CDR3 sequence is 13 residues long.